Following are 29 T cell receptor beta chains from one sample sequenced in a study of T cell responses to AZD1222 COVID-19 vaccine. TCRdb keeps only in-frame clones here, not all; method: immunoSEQ multiplex PCR. The sample yields about 200,000 clones, about 93% seen once. The sample was peripheral blood, taken 28 days after the second AZD1222 dose. All receptors derive from an adult who received the AZD1222 COVID-19 vaccine.

The V and J genes are TRBV5-8 and TRBJ2-7; tentative D call: TRBD2 (5 bases). Between the trimmed V and J ends, which lost 0 bases and 6 bases, there was a span of 10 bases. Germline V gene sequence: CDR1 SGHTS, CDR2 YDEGEE. The length of the CDR3 is 13 residues. CDR3 residues: CASSLGGFGEQYF. CDR3 nucleotide sequence: TGTGCCAGCAGCTTGGGCGGGTTTGGCGAGCAGTACTTC. Full variable domain (remainder filled in from reference TRBV5-8 and TRBJ2-7): EAGVTQSPTHLIKTRGQQATLRCSPISGHTSVYWYQQALGLGLQFLLWYDEGEERNRGNFPPRFSGRQFPNYSSELNVNALELEDSALYLCASSLGGFGEQYFGPGTRLTVT.

V is TRBV6-2 or TRBV6-3 and J is TRBJ2-1; 7 bases are a match to TRBD2. The CDR3 runs to 16 residues. V shed 6 bases, J shed 4 bases, and the junction held 12 bases outside the gene matches. Per germline, CDR1 MNHEY and CDR2 SVGEGT. The CDR3 nucleotides are TGTGCCAGCAGCCGTCTGGGTAGCGGGCATTACAATGAGCAGTTCTTC. It is translated as CASSRLGSGHYNEQFF.

This chain connects TRBV6-2 or TRBV6-3 to TRBJ1-2; D is possibly TRBD1 (5 bases). The CDR3 loop spans 15 amino acids. Germline values: CDR1 MNHEY, CDR2 SVGEGT. Trimming left V 2 bases short and J 8 bases short, with 18 bases between. The CDR3 coding sequence is TGTGCCAGCAGTTACGGGACTCAGGCTAATCGGGGCTACACCTTC. It encodes CASSYGTQANRGYTF.

This clone was seen just once. The junction differs from germline at one of its ends, possibly a read error. The rearrangement links TRBV5-4 to TRBJ1-1; no clear D. This CDR3 has 12 residues. Germline values: CDR1 SGHNT, CDR2 YYREEE (reference sequence). CDR3 in DNA: TGTGCCAGCAGCTTGGCGGCGCAGGCCCATACCTTT. Residues: CASSLAAQAHTF. The variable domain in full, completed from reference TRBV5-4 and TRBJ1-1, reads ETGVTQSPTHLIKTRGQQVTLRCSSQSGHNTVSWYQQALGQGPQFIFQYYREEENGRGNFPPRFSGLQFPNYSSELNVNALELDDSALYLCASSLAAQAHTFGQGTRLTVV.

This clone showed up just a few times. The V and J genes are TRBV19 and TRBJ1-5, with D possibly matching TRBD1 (5 bases). Germline V lookup: CDR1 LNHDA, CDR2 SQIVND (reference sequence). V gave up 9 bases and J gave up 2 bases, with 14 bases separating them. CDR3 length: 14 amino acids. CDR3 bases: TGTGCCAGCAAGGAGGGGTCAGGCAATCAGCCCCAGCATTTT. Protein sequence: CASKEGSGNQPQHF.

The chain links TRBV7-9 to TRBJ1-2; D unresolved. The CDR3 loop spans 14 amino acids. Germline CDR1 reads SEHNR; CDR2 reads FQNEAQ (reference sequence). The germline V and J ends were trimmed by 2 bases and 6 bases, with 13 bases remaining between them. The CDR3 region is CASSLIAGLDGYTF. Written as DNA, the CDR3 is TGTGCCAGCAGCTTAATCGCGGGTTTAGATGGCTACACCTTC. Variable domain in full (rest from reference TRBV7-9 and TRBJ1-2): DTGVSQNPRHKITKRGQNVTFRCDPISEHNRLYWYRQTLGQGPEFLTYFQNEAQLEKSRLLSDRFSAERPKGSFSTLEIQRTEQGDSAMYLCASSLIAGLDGYTFGSGTRLTVV.

CDR3 nucleotides: TGTGCCAGCAGTCCCCCCCTCGTACTAGCGGGGGAGGTAGATACGCAGTATTTT. This encodes CASSPPLVLAGEVDTQYF. This sequence joins TRBV6-2 or TRBV6-3 and TRBJ2-3; the match to TRBD2 covers 11 bases. J lost 5 bases, V lost 5 bases, and 15 bases had no gene match. Per germline, CDR1 MNHEY and CDR2 SVGEGT. The CDR3 loop spans 18 amino acids.

This clone was observed once. This chain joins TRBV27 and TRBJ2-5; D assignment may be TRBD1 or TRBD2 (5 bases each). The CDR3 extends over 13 amino acids. The V gene's germline CDR1 is MNHEY and CDR2 SMNVEV (reference sequence). V lost 5 bases and J 4 bases, leaving 11 bases between the germline ends. The CDR3 protein is CASSAGTRETQYF. CDR3 DNA sequence: TGTGCCAGCAGTGCAGGGACGAGAGAGACCCAGTACTTC.

This chain connects TRBV10-3 to TRBJ2-3; perhaps TRBD2 as D (5 bases). Germline V lookup: CDR1 ENHRY, CDR2 SYGVKD. The CDR3 sequence is 11 residues long. Trimming took off 7 bases at V and 5 bases at J, with 7 bases between the two ends. The CDR3 DNA reads as TGTGCCATCACCAGCGGAGATACGCAGTATTTT. This gives the protein CAITSGDTQYF.

This chain connects TRBV27 to TRBJ1-4; D is unclear. Trimming took off 2 bases at V and 1 base at J, with 8 bases between the two ends. CDR3 size: 15 residues. CDR1 and CDR2 from the germline V gene are MNHEY and SMNVEV (reference sequence). The CDR3 region is CASSLTGRTNEKLFF. As DNA, the CDR3 is TGTGCCAGCAGTTTAACGGGGAGAACTAATGAAAAACTGTTTTTT.

This chain uses TRBV9 with TRBJ1-2; 8 nucleotides line up with TRBD1. Per germline, CDR1 SGDLS and CDR2 YYNGEE. The CDR3 has 15 residues. J gave up 0 bases and V 3 bases, and 4 bases lay outside the gene matches. The CDR3 sequence is CASSATGASNYGYTF. CDR3 coding DNA: TGTGCCAGCAGCGCGACAGGGGCGTCTAACTATGGCTACACCTTC.

The chain couples TRBV11-2 to TRBJ1-2; no clear D gene. V was clipped by 5 bases and J by 0 bases, with 10 bases between them. The germline V gene has CDR1 SGHAT and CDR2 FQNNGV. The length of the CDR3 is 14 residues. The CDR3: CASSHLGANYGYTF. The CDR3 DNA reads as TGTGCCAGCAGCCACCTCGGAGCTAACTATGGCTACACCTTC.

The CDR3 is CATSRDPGGSFLSGANVLTF. For the CDR3, the DNA is TGTGCCACCAGCAGAGATCCAGGGGGGTCCTTTCTATCTGGGGCCAACGTCCTGACTTTC. V and J are TRBV15 and TRBJ2-6; possible D gene TRBD1, 7 bases. Germline V gene data show CDR1 as LNHNV and CDR2 as YYDKDF (reference sequence). Trimming shortened V by 0 bases and J by 1 base, and 19 bases separated the two germline ends. There are 20 residues in the CDR3.

This chain connects TRBV6-2 or TRBV6-3 to TRBJ2-7; no definite D call. Per the germline V gene, CDR1 is MNHEY and CDR2 is SVGEGT. V dropped 2 bases and J dropped 6 bases, with 8 bases sitting between them. The CDR3 spans 12 residues. DNA for the CDR3: TGTGCCAGCAGTTACCGTCGTGCCGAGCAGTACTTC. This encodes CASSYRRAEQYF.

The chain links TRBV11-2 to TRBJ1-5; D call uncertain. This CDR3 is 16 amino acids long. CDR1 is SGHAT and CDR2 is FQNNGV in the germline V gene. Trimming stripped 5 bases from V and 5 bases from J, with 19 bases between. DNA for the CDR3: TGTGCCAGCAGCCCGACTAGTGGCGACACCGATCAGCCCCAGCATTTT. This encodes CASSPTSGDTDQPQHF.

This chain links TRBV9 with TRBJ1-5, with 10 bases matching TRBD1. This CDR3 has 18 residues. V dropped 4 bases and J dropped 5; count of bases not matched to a gene: 15. Germline values: CDR1 SGDLS, CDR2 YYNGEE. In DNA form, the CDR3 reads TGTGCCAGCAGCCCCCGAATAGGGACAGGGGCGGACGATCAGCCCCAGCATTTT. Its protein product is CASSPRIGTGADDQPQHF. Based on the CDR3 plus reference TRBV9 and TRBJ1-5, the full variable domain is DSGVTQTPKHLITATGQRVTLRCSPRSGDLSVYWYQQSLDQGLQFLIQYYNGEERAKGNILERFSAQQFPDLHSELNLSSLELGDSALYFCASSPRIGTGADDQPQHFGDGTRLSIL.

The chain has TRBV7-6 and TRBJ2-3, with a weak D call TRBD2 (7 bases). The CDR3 consists of 15 residues. The ends were cut back, 5 bases at V and 6 bases at J, with 18 bases in the middle. CDR1 is SGHVS, CDR2 FNYEAQ, per germline. The CDR3 is CASSPTWGGGDTQYF. The CDR3 nucleotides are TGTGCCAGCAGCCCCACCTGGGGGGGCGGGGATACGCAGTATTTT.

The rearrangement joins TRBV19 to TRBJ2-2; D might be TRBD2 (6 bases). The germline V and J ends were trimmed by 5 bases and 1 base, with 14 bases remaining between them. The germline CDR1 and CDR2 sequences are LNHDA and SQIVND (reference sequence). This CDR3 comprises 16 residues. As DNA, the CDR3 is TGTGCCAGTAGTGGGAGGTCAGGACGGAACACCGGGGAGCTGTTTTTT. Translating it yields CASSGRSGRNTGELFF.

The chain links TRBV29-1 to TRBJ1-5; D not resolved. The CDR3 has 12 amino acids. Trimming stripped 6 bases from V and 1 base from J, with 7 bases between. CDR1 is SQVTM and CDR2 is ANQGSEA in the germline V gene. The CDR3 spells CSVQWSNQPQHF. The DNA for the CDR3 is TGCAGCGTCCAATGGAGCAATCAGCCCCAGCATTTT. Complete variable domain (other parts from reference TRBV29-1 and TRBJ1-5): SAVISQKPSRDICQRGTSLTIQCQVDSQVTMMFWYRQQPGQSLTLIATANQGSEATYESGFVIDKFPISRPNLTFSTLTVSNMSPEDSSIYLCSVQWSNQPQHFGDGTRLSIL.

The genes are TRBV21-1 and TRBJ1-6; whether TRBD1, the table's D call, matches the DNA was not checked. TRBV21-1 is marked as a pseudogene. This CDR3 spans 14 amino acids. The CDR3 DNA reads TGTGCCAGCAGGAACAGGGGGGACGATTCACCCCTCCACTTT. Protein: CASRNRGDDSPLHF.

V usage is TRBV18 and J usage is TRBJ2-7; TRBD1 matches 9 bases. CDR1 and CDR2 from the germline V gene are KGHSH and LQKENI. There are 16 residues in the CDR3. Trimming took 3 bases from V and 4 from J; bases not matched to a gene: 10. This CDR3 reads CASSPRGTGTGYEQYF. CDR3 bases: TGTGCCAGCTCACCCCGCGGGACAGGGACGGGGTACGAGCAGTACTTC. Looking up the rest from reference TRBV18 and TRBJ2-7 gives the full variable domain: NAGVMQNPRHLVRRRGQEARLRCSPMKGHSHVYWYRQLPEEGLKFMVYLQKENIIDESGMPKERFSAEFPKEGPSILRIQQVVRGDSAAYFCASSPRGTGTGYEQYFGPGTRLTVT.

The chain recombines TRBV29-1 with TRBJ1-2; TRBD1 agrees at 9 bases. The CDR3 covers 14 residues. Trimming took 3 bases from V and 2 from J; bases not matched to a gene: 4. CDR1 is SQVTM and CDR2 is ANQGSEA in the germline V gene. The CDR3 DNA follows: TGCAGCGTTGATAGGGACAGGGCGAACTATGGCTACACCTTC. This encodes CSVDRDRANYGYTF.

The chain employs TRBV6-5 and TRBJ1-5, with D possibly being TRBD1 (5 bases). The V and J ends lost 0 bases and 3 bases respectively, with 9 bases between them. The CDR3 runs 15 residues. Germline-derived CDR1 and CDR2 are MNHEY and SVGAGI. CDR3 sequence: CASSYSRGANQPQHF. CDR3 sequence (DNA): TGTGCCAGCAGTTACTCAAGGGGAGCCAATCAGCCCCAGCATTTT.

CDR3 in DNA: TGTGCCAGCAGCCAGGGCAGAAGCTCCTACGAGCAGTACTTC. It encodes CASSQGRSSYEQYF. The chain recombines TRBV14 with TRBJ2-7; D remains ambiguous. The germline V gene has CDR1 SGHDN and CDR2 FVKESK. This CDR3 region has 14 residues. V dropped 3 bases and J dropped 0 bases, with 9 bases sitting between them.

This chain connects TRBV7-2 to TRBJ1-5; D remains unclear. The CDR3 length is 15 residues. The germline V gene encodes CDR1 SGHTA and CDR2 FQGNSA. V lost 5 bases and J lost 4, with 15 bases in between. The CDR3 here is CASSPGGIGNQPQHF. The CDR3 region has the DNA TGTGCCAGCAGCCCAGGCGGAATTGGGAATCAGCCCCAGCATTTT.

V and J are TRBV5-4 and TRBJ2-1; a possible D gene is TRBD2 (7 bases). Germline lookup yields CDR1 SGHNT and CDR2 YYREEE (reference sequence). V lost 0 bases and J 6 bases, leaving 13 bases between the germline ends. The CDR3 sequence is 15 residues long. The CDR3 sequence: CASSLGWGGPNEQFF. CDR3 nucleotide sequence: TGTGCCAGCAGCTTGGGCTGGGGGGGGCCCAATGAGCAGTTCTTC.

This rearrangement joins TRBV19 to TRBJ2-2, with 7 bases lining up with TRBD1. V gave up 11 bases and J gave up 1 base; unmatched junction bases: 10. Germline V lookup: CDR1 LNHDA, CDR2 SQIVND (reference sequence). The CDR3 is 15 amino acids. As DNA, the CDR3 is TGTGCCGGAACACGGGACAGAAAGAACACCGGGGAGCTGTTTTTT. Amino acids: CAGTRDRKNTGELFF.

Written as DNA, the CDR3 is TGTGCCAGCAGCGTCCCACAGGGGAATAATTCACCCCTCCACTTT. This encodes CASSVPQGNNSPLHF. The gene calls are TRBV4-2 and TRBJ1-6; 7 nucleotides match TRBD1. The CDR3 is 15 amino acids. The germline V gene encodes CDR1 LGHNA and CDR2 YNFKEQ. V was pared by 5 bases and J by 5 bases, with 6 bases of the junction left unmatched.

The J gene is TRBJ1-3, the V gene TRBV7-2; perhaps TRBD1 as D (6 bases). The germline CDR1 and CDR2 sequences are SGHTA and FQGNSA. V shed 0 bases and J shed 4 bases, with 10 bases lying between them. The CDR3 sequence is 15 residues long. The CDR3 DNA reads as TGTGCCAGCAGCTTAGCCTGGGGGCGGGGAAACACCATATATTTT. Protein product: CASSLAWGRGNTIYF.